The clone carrying this T cell receptor beta chain was counted many times. Its antigen remains unidentified. V lost 1 base and J lost 0, with 16 bases in between. Germline assignment: CDR1 LNHNV and CDR2 YYDKDF (reference sequence). This CDR3 has 18 amino acids. This specimen belongs to a study of molecular identifiers for immune sequencing clone quantification. TCRdb passed the PCR reads through MiXCR, listing each CDR3 protein once. This sample has hundreds of thousands of distinct CDR3 sequences, with around 20% found just once. Notes on the study in general: Clones that had above 20 RNA copies took up over 99% of effector molecules but under 1% in naive cells.

The sequence derives from a human donor in good health. Some libraries in this study had Jurkat cell RNA spiked in. Input material: naive CD8+ T cells from blood, with Jurkat cell RNA spiked in. The subset here: FACS-sorted CD8+CD4-CCR7+CD45RA+ naive T cells. V usage is TRBV15 and J usage is TRBJ1-5; no definite D call. CDR3 sequence reads: CATSRVRPNTLSNQPQHF. In DNA form, the CDR3 reads TGTGCCACCAGCAGAGTACGACCGAACACCCTTAGCAATCAGCCCCAGCATTTT.